Listed below are T cell receptor beta chains from one sample, sequenced in a study of blood T cells in healthy people across ages. TCRdb analysed the 5' RACE reads with MiXCR anew, one entry per CDR3 protein. This sample carries about 930,000 distinct CDR3 sequences, around 29% of them seen once, and the ten largest clones take 9.5% to 13%. These same records also appear under a second study, on T cells of mothers and their children.

Input material: blood. These TCRs come from a woman aged 40-49 years in good health. Each CDR3 is given with its conserved first and last residue. The D gene is left open where the match is weak. For some rows the clone size is stated as once, few or many, or as a class when expanded; others skip it.

clone_size j_call v_call d_call cdr3_aa cdr3_nt
few TRBJ2-1 TRBV29-1 TRBD1 CSVTGTGLYNEQFF TGCAGCGTGACCGGGACAGGGCTCTACAATGAGCAGTTCTTC
few TRBJ2-1 TRBV4-1 NA CASSQDVASGGGEQFF TGCGCCAGCAGCCAAGATGTCGCTAGCGGAGGGGGTGAGCAGTTCTTC
many TRBJ1-6 TRBV12-3/TRBV12-4 NA CASSLGGSPLHF TGTGCCAGCAGTTTAGGGGGTTCACCCCTCCACTTT
many TRBJ1-5 TRBV12-3/TRBV12-4 NA CASSLGGLSNQPQHF TGTGCCAGCAGTTTAGGAGGGTTGAGCAATCAGCCCCAGCATTTT
many TRBJ1-2 TRBV5-4 NA CASSWPAGGTSLYGYTF TGTGCCAGCAGCTGGCCTGCGGGCGGAACCTCTCTCTATGGCTACACCTTC
many TRBJ2-7 TRBV18 NA CASSSGQRTEQYF TGTGCCAGCTCATCGGGACAACGAACCGAGCAGTACTTC
NA TRBJ2-3 TRBV29-1 TRBD2 CSVSATASGGSTDTQYF TGCAGCGTTAGCGCTACGGCTAGCGGGGGTAGCACAGATACGCAGTATTTT
few TRBJ1-5 TRBV6-2/TRBV6-3 TRBD1 CASSWTGPQPQHF TGTGCCAGCAGTTGGACAGGGCCTCAGCCCCAGCATTTT
NA TRBJ2-6 TRBV25-1 NA CASSRAGFSGANALTF TGTGCCAGCAGCCGTGCAGGGTTTTCGGGGGCCAACGCCCTGACTTTC
many TRBJ2-1 TRBV20-1 TRBD2 CSAPRRGTTNNEQFF TGCAGTGCACCTCGGAGAGGGACTACCAACAATGAGCAGTTCTTC
NA TRBJ2-1 TRBV27 TRBD1 CASSLSADGQAEQFF TGTGCCAGCAGTTTGAGCGCTGACGGACAGGCTGAGCAGTTCTTC
NA TRBJ2-1 TRBV7-9 NA CASSLVTANEQFF TGTGCCAGCAGCTTAGTAACAGCTAATGAGCAGTTCTTC
NA TRBJ1-1 TRBV5-1 NA CASNLGTFSTEAFF TGCGCCAGCAACCTTGGGACATTTTCGACTGAAGCTTTCTTT
many TRBJ2-7 TRBV27 TRBD1 CASRTGNYYEQYF TGTGCCAGCCGGACAGGGAACTACTACGAGCAGTACTTC
once TRBJ2-4 TRBV27 NA CASSSQGLWDSEQYF TGTGCCAGCAGTTCCCAGGGACTTTGGGACTCCGAGCAATACTTC
NA TRBJ1-3 TRBV4-3 NA CASSLEWGAYGNTIYF TGCGCCAGCAGTCTAGAATGGGGGGCATACGGAAACACCATATATTTT
NA TRBJ1-1 TRBV7-2 NA CASSPGWGRTEAFF TGTGCCAGCAGCCCGGGGTGGGGGAGGACTGAAGCTTTCTTT
many TRBJ1-2 TRBV7-2 TRBD1 CASSLGVDRQYGYTF TGTGCCAGCAGCTTAGGGGTGGACAGGCAATATGGCTACACCTTC
NA TRBJ1-6 TRBV12-3/TRBV12-4 NA CASSAGVRSPLHF TGTGCCAGCAGCGCAGGGGTAAGGTCACCCCTCCACTTT
many TRBJ2-1 TRBV20-1 NA CSASLGQAYNEQFF TGCAGTGCTAGCCTCGGCCAGGCCTACAATGAGCAGTTCTTC
many TRBJ2-7 TRBV28 TRBD1 CASSPYRGIWEQYF TGTGCCAGCAGTCCTTACAGGGGAATCTGGGAGCAGTACTTC
NA TRBJ2-3 TRBV7-2 TRBD2 CASSFLPTSGGYSTDTQYF TGTGCCAGCAGTTTCCTCCCGACTAGCGGGGGTTATAGCACAGATACGCAGTATTTT